This TCR beta chain was sequenced in a study of T cell responses to AZD1222 COVID-19 vaccine. Overall study findings and caveats: A rise in Spike-specific TCR breadth and depth followed two AZD1222 doses.

Libraries were prepared by immunoSEQ multiplex PCR; TCRdb keeps only in-frame clonotypes and omits some of them. The table records approximately 150,000 clones, more than 75% of them present only once. This clone was observed once. Its antigen remains unknown. CDR3 size: 13 residues. Germline values: CDR1 MGHRA, CDR2 YSYEKL. The V gene lost 4 bases and the J gene lost 5 bases, with 8 bases spanning the gap. The chain has TRBV4-1 and TRBJ1-4; D unresolved. The specimen was peripheral blood, collected on day 0 of AZD1222 vaccination. This TCR came from an adult in good health. CDR3 DNA sequence: TGCGCCAGCAGCCGCGTCTTGAATGAAAAACTGTTTTTT. Its translation: CASSRVLNEKLFF.